These T cell receptor beta chains were read from a single sample in a study of somatic mutations in cytotoxic T cells in rheumatoid arthritis. Sequenced by immunoSEQ multiplex PCR; TCRdb stores in-frame clones only, minus some. Among 19,000 or so clones listed, 80% to 90% were seen once. The specimen was CD8+ T cells sorted from blood. These receptor sequences come from a man aged 40-55 years in good health. Each CDR3 is given with its conserved first and last residue. The D gene is left open where the match is weak. Only part of the rows carry a size: once, few, many, or a class if the clone is expanded.

j_call	v_call	clone_size	d_call	cdr3_nt	cdr3_aa
TRBJ2-1	TRBV15	NA	NA	TGTGCCACCAGCAGAGATCCCAGCGGCCTCAATGAGCAGTTCTTC	CATSRDPSGLNEQFF
TRBJ2-5	TRBV6-1	NA	NA	TGTGCCAGCAGTGAAGCAGACTGGGGGGTCCCGGAGACCCAGTACTTC	CASSEADWGVPETQYF
TRBJ2-1	TRBV7-6	NA	NA	TGTGCCAGCAGCTTAGCCCAAGTAGGACTACAACACAATGAGCAGTTCTTC	CASSLAQVGLQHNEQFF
TRBJ2-7	TRBV6-1	NA	NA	TGTGCCATCGGTCCAAGGGCCTCCTACGAGCAGTACTTC	CAIGPRASYEQYF
TRBJ1-5	TRBV30	few	TRBD1	TGTGCCTGGGGGACAGGATCTCAGCCCCAGCATTTT	CAWGTGSQPQHF
TRBJ2-2	TRBV4-2	NA	NA	TGTGCCAGCAGCCAAGTGAGCGGCTACCCGAACACCGGGGAGCTGTTTTTT	CASSQVSGYPNTGELFF
TRBJ2-2	TRBV15	NA	TRBD1	TGTGCCACCAGCAAAGGACAGGAGAACACCGGGGAGCTGTTTTTT	CATSKGQENTGELFF
TRBJ2-7	TRBV4-1	NA	TRBD1	TGCGCCAGCAGCCAAGATGGAGGGACAGGGGGCTACGAGCAGTACTTC	CASSQDGGTGGYEQYF
TRBJ1-1	TRBV5-1	NA	NA	TGCGCCAGCAGCTTGTCGGGAACAAACACTGAAGCTTTCTTT	CASSLSGTNTEAFF
TRBJ2-7	TRBV27	few	TRBD2	TGTGCCAGCAGTTTATTTACCGGGGAGGGGATGTTTTACGAGCAGTACTTC	CASSLFTGEGMFYEQYF
TRBJ1-5	TRBV6-1	NA	TRBD1	TGTGCCAGCAGCTACAGGGGAGTCAATCAGCCCCAGCATTTT	CASSYRGVNQPQHF
TRBJ2-7	TRBV28	once	TRBD2	TGTGCCAGCAGTTACCCCCTTCGAGCTAGCGGGGATGTTGAGCAGTACTTC	CASSYPLRASGDVEQYF
TRBJ2-1	TRBV6-5	NA	TRBD2	TGTGCCAGCAGTTACTGGGGCGGGAGATCTGAGCAGTTCTTC	CASSYWGGRSEQFF
TRBJ1-5	TRBV28	few	NA	TGTGCCAGCTCCCATCAGGGACGCGACTGGGTTCAGCCCCAGCATTTT	CASSHQGRDWVQPQHF
TRBJ2-7	TRBV2	NA	NA	TGTGCCAGCAGAGACCAGACGGGCTCCTACGAGCAGTACTTC	CASRDQTGSYEQYF
TRBJ1-2	TRBV7-9	NA	TRBD1	TGTGCCAGCAGCTGGGACAGCTACTATGGCTACACCTTC	CASSWDSYYGYTF
TRBJ1-1	TRBV27	NA	NA	TGTGCCAGCTCCCGGGCAGGGTATGGTGGCTCTGAAGCTTTCTTT	CASSRAGYGGSEAFF
TRBJ2-1	TRBV7-8	NA	TRBD2	TGTGCCAGCAGCCCCGGGACTAGCTCGTGGAATGAGCAGTTCTTC	CASSPGTSSWNEQFF
TRBJ2-7	TRBV27	few	NA	TGTGCCAGCAGTTTAGTTGGATCGACCTACGAGCAGTACTTC	CASSLVGSTYEQYF
TRBJ1-3	TRBV29-1	NA	NA	TGCAGCGTCGAGGGAAGAGGGGGAGGGGGAAACACCATATATTTT	CSVEGRGGGGNTIYF
TRBJ2-1	TRBV5-6	once	NA	TGTGCCAGCAGCTTCCTTGGTGAGCAGTTCTTC	CASSFLGEQFF
TRBJ2-7	TRBV6-1	NA	NA	TGTGCCAGCAGTGAACACCGGGACACAAGCTCCTACGAGCAGTACTTC	CASSEHRDTSSYEQYF
TRBJ2-7	TRBV10-3	NA	TRBD2	TGTGCCACCCTAGCGGGAGGAGACTACGAGCAGTACTTC	CATLAGGDYEQYF
TRBJ2-5	TRBV6-1	NA	NA	TGTGCCAGCAGTGATACAGGAGGGGAGACCCAGTACTTC	CASSDTGGETQYF
TRBJ2-1	TRBV28	NA	NA	TGTGCCAGCAGTTTACCGACAGGTGCTAGAAGGGGTAATGAGCAGTTCTTC	CASSLPTGARRGNEQFF
TRBJ1-1	TRBV4-3	NA	NA	TGCGCCAGCAGCCAAGACCCAGGGGAACCAGTGGATCCTGAAGCTTTCTTT	CASSQDPGEPVDPEAFF
TRBJ2-7	TRBV7-2	few	NA	TGTGCCAGCGCGGCTAGCGTCCCCTACGAGCAGTACTTC	CASAASVPYEQYF
TRBJ1-2	TRBV7-2	few	NA	TGTGCCAGCAGCCCACCCAGCGGGGGAGGCTACACCTTC	CASSPPSGGGYTF
TRBJ2-1	TRBV18	NA	NA	TGTGCCAGCTCACCGTCCACAGGCTACAATGAGCAGTTCTTC	CASSPSTGYNEQFF
TRBJ2-3	TRBV30	NA	TRBD2	TGTGCCTGGCTCCTAGCGGGAGAGTCAGATACGCAGTATTTT	CAWLLAGESDTQYF
TRBJ1-1	TRBV5-8	NA	TRBD1	TGTGCCAGCAGCCCCAGGGGGATTACTGAAGCTTTCTTT	CASSPRGITEAFF
TRBJ2-7	TRBV27	NA	NA	TGTGCCAGCAGTTTAACCGTCCGATACGAGCAGTACTTC	CASSLTVRYEQYF
TRBJ2-1	TRBV19	NA	NA	TGTGCCAGTAGTCTTGGGGGCGGGTACTACAATGAGCAGTTCTTC	CASSLGGGYYNEQFF
TRBJ1-2	TRBV7-8	NA	TRBD1	TGTGCCAGCAGCTTAGGTGCAGGGGGCCATGGCTACACCTTC	CASSLGAGGHGYTF
TRBJ1-1	TRBV6-5	once	NA	TGTGCCAGCAGTTACAGCCTCGCATGGGGGAACACTGAAGCTTTCTTT	CASSYSLAWGNTEAFF
TRBJ2-3	TRBV9	once	NA	TGTGCCAGCAGCGTGGAAGCAGATACGCAGTATTTT	CASSVEADTQYF
TRBJ1-1	TRBV28	NA	NA	TGTGCCAGCAGTTTAGGGGAGGGAAGAGCTTTCTTT	CASSLGEGRAFF
TRBJ2-7	TRBV7-9	NA	NA	TGTGCCAGCAGCCCCCGTGTCGGCTACGAGCAGTACTTC	CASSPRVGYEQYF
TRBJ2-2	TRBV10-1	NA	NA	TGCGCCAGCAGCCCTTTTCCCGGGGAGCTGTTTTTT	CASSPFPGELFF
TRBJ2-1	TRBV11-2	NA	NA	TGTGCCAGCAGCCCCTTTAACAACGATGAGCAGTTCTTC	CASSPFNNDEQFF
TRBJ2-7	TRBV27	NA	TRBD2	TGTGCCACCCGCGGGGGAGGGAACGAGCAGTACTTC	CATRGGGNEQYF
TRBJ2-1	TRBV27	NA	NA	TGTGCCAGCAGTTTCCGGGACGGTGAGCAGTTCTTC	CASSFRDGEQFF
TRBJ2-2	TRBV5-4	NA	TRBD1	TGTGCCAGCAGCTTGCCATTCGGGACAGGGTTTTATGGCACCGGGGAGCTGTTTTTT	CASSLPFGTGFYGTGELFF
TRBJ1-1	TRBV13	NA	TRBD1	TGTGCCAGCAGCTTCCGGGACAGGGGGGCGAACACTGAAGCTTTCTTT	CASSFRDRGANTEAFF
TRBJ2-7	TRBV11-2	NA	NA	TGTGCCAGCAGCTCCGTATACGAGCAGTACTTC	CASSSVYEQYF
TRBJ1-1	TRBV6-6	NA	TRBD1	TGTGCCAGCCGACAGGGTGACACTGAAGCTTTCTTT	CASRQGDTEAFF
TRBJ1-2	TRBV15	NA	NA	TGTGCCACCAGCAGAGATGGGAATTCGGGCTACACCTTC	CATSRDGNSGYTF
TRBJ2-2	TRBV7-3	NA	NA	TGTGCCAGCAGCCCTGGACCCGGGGGACTTCACACCACCGGGGAGCTGTTTTTT	CASSPGPGGLHTTGELFF
TRBJ2-1	TRBV27	NA	NA	TGTGCCAGCAGTTTAGGCTCCTACAATGAGCAGTTCTTC	CASSLGSYNEQFF
TRBJ1-3	TRBV7-9	NA	NA	TGTGCCAGCAGGTCGACGGGGGACTCTGGAAACACCATATATTTT	CASRSTGDSGNTIYF
TRBJ2-1	TRBV6-5	NA	NA	TGTGCCAGCAGTTACCGGGACTCCGGTCACAATGAGCAGTTCTTC	CASSYRDSGHNEQFF
TRBJ2-6	TRBV13	NA	NA	TGTGCCAGCAGCTTAACCACCTCAGGCTCTGGGGCCAACGTCCTGACTTTC	CASSLTTSGSGANVLTF
TRBJ2-5	TRBV27	NA	TRBD2	TGTGCCAGCAGCCCCAGGACTAGCGGCCAAGAGACCCAGTACTTC	CASSPRTSGQETQYF
TRBJ2-1	TRBV28	NA	NA	TGTGCCAGCAGTTTAGTTTTCGCGGGCCTGAGCTCCTACAATGAGCAGTTCTTC	CASSLVFAGLSSYNEQFF
TRBJ2-7	TRBV5-6	NA	NA	TGTGCCAGCAGCTTTTTCGGGACTTACTCCTACGAGCAGTACTTC	CASSFFGTYSYEQYF